This TCR beta chain comes out of a study of cytomegalovirus exposure and HLA in healthy donors (dated by TCRdb to about 2017). At the level of the whole study: An earlier analysis of approximately 600 of the donors reported 250 to 300 Gb of sequence data and around 120 million unique TCR beta sequences from about 179 million T cells. About 280 gigabases of sequencing data and around 80 million unique TCR sequences made up an early release that covered approximately 620 HLA-typed donors. The later analysis used no new phenotypic data to find candidate immune exposures, relying instead on TCR beta sequences and their occurrence across donors. Along with the roughly 670-subject first cohort, a separate validation cohort of over 90 different subjects was used. Genome-wide SNP genotypes for about 55% of the roughly 670 donors were used in a later genetic analysis, which treated that subset as a discovery cohort. The study aimed to test whether cataloging public T cell receptors could reveal signatures of past pathogen exposure. The genetic ancestry cluster associated with self-reported Caucasian donors included 81% of the 350 to 500 genotyped donors. Class I and class II HLA loci were covered by the typing at four-digit resolution. Donor age, sex, ethnicity and CMV serostatus were compiled alongside the repertoire data. Every repertoire in the discovery cohort had been generated on one and the same sequencing platform. The study profiled the T cell repertoires of about 720 subjects by immunosequencing and related them to cytomegalovirus serostatus. On average, approximately 250,000 unique TCR beta nucleotide sequences were sequenced per donor among roughly 430 genotyped donors of the cohort, with about 17% of those sequences being non-productive. In an earlier analysis of 550 to 700 of the donors, high-throughput TCR beta sequencing was used to judge whether each TCR beta V gene segment behaved as functional or pseudogenic. The study combined high-throughput TCR immunosequencing, statistical association of individual TCRs with disease status, and machine learning to predict cytomegalovirus infection status. A later analysis re-examined previously published TCR beta repertoires from around 670 donors and added high-resolution HLA genotyping to investigate patterns of TCR occurrence. Four to six DR-DQ haplotypes were handled as single units for association and clustering because linkage in the cohort was strong. Typing coverage differed by locus: A, B, C, DRB1 and DQB1 were typed in about 620-630 donors, DQA1 in about 500, DPA1 in over 600, and DPB1 in 472.

The cohort was made up of roughly 670 healthy bone marrow donors. At the time of sampling, all cohort members were nominally healthy, though unrecorded immune exposures were likely present. The donor tested CMV seronegative and was one of the 352 seronegative cohort members. A peripheral blood sample was collected from each donor, and TCR beta sequencing was performed on peripheral blood mononuclear cells. Genomic DNA was extracted from the blood cell samples with the Qiagen DNeasy Blood Extraction Kit. Receptors were amplified or captured by the immunoSEQ multiplex PCR assay. For the multiplex PCR, a mixture combining 60 forward primers for TCR Vbeta segments and 13 reverse primers for TCR Jbeta segments was used. The CDR3 region of rearranged TCR beta genes was amplified from genomic DNA by a multiplex PCR assay. The amplified TCR beta libraries were sequenced on the Illumina HiSeq System as 87-base-pair reads. As for the authors' bioinformatics: A later analysis tallied 75 million to 95 million unique TCR beta chains across the 700 or so repertoires, and around 9.9 million of those chains were shared by two or more donors. Raw reads were error-corrected and collapsed into unique sequences by a nearest-neighbor algorithm in which closely related sequences were merged to remove PCR and sequencing errors. V, D and J gene segments were assigned by aligning CDR3 sequences to IMGT reference sequences. For a sequence to be retained, at least a six-nucleotide match to both a V gene segment and a J gene segment was required. Rearrangements were called productive when the CDR3 lacked stop codons and stayed in frame with V and J; all others were non-productive. CDR3 was defined according to IMGT convention as the region running from the second conserved V-encoded cysteine to the conserved J-encoded phenylalanine. Sequences without an unambiguous match to a single V gene segment were excluded from the earlier analysis of a few hundred of the donors. An earlier analysis of 550 to 650 of the donors classified V segments as functional when productive rearrangements were above 56.7% and as segregating when the standard deviation between donors was above 5%. A statistical classification framework was built to diagnose cytomegalovirus status from the catalog of TCR beta chain sequences. In a later analysis, TCR nucleotide sequences were compared against IMGT/GENE-DB human TR gene sequences so that V and J genes could be assigned. In a later analysis, CDR3 sequences and most-parsimonious VDJ recombination scenarios were assigned using the TCRdist pipeline. A later analysis defined each TCR beta chain by its CDR3 amino acid sequence plus V-gene family, and excluded reads lacking a unique V-gene family. In a later analysis, nearly 600 highly shared, low-generation-probability nucleotide sequences were removed to address suspected cross-contamination and a sequencing artifact. In a later analysis, a clonal expansion index was calculated for each public chain from normalized within-repertoire ranks of inferred template counts. A later analysis computed generation probabilities with a VDJ recombination model fitted to out-of-frame rearrangements, and checked the results against IGoR. In a later analysis, TCR-TCR, TCR-HLA and TCR-CMV co-occurrence was scored with hypergeometric tests, and a repertoire-size bias correction was applied to TCR pairs. A later analysis estimated false discovery rates by permuting HLA or CMV assignments 20 times. A later analysis grouped co-occurring TCRs with DBSCAN, adding TCRdist sequence similarity when clustering within HLA-allele-positive subsets. Repertoires with fewer than 30,000 or more than 120,000 public chains were left out of co-occurrence clustering, as were five repertoires with anomalous nucleotide sharing. Drawn from immuneACCESS, this table holds only the in-frame rearrangements with V and J called that TCRdb kept. Clones are partly lost; checked studies trace under half to an unresolved V gene and leave the rest unexplained. V and J calls and clone size are those listed in that table; D and trimming were worked out from the DNA. The sample table holds about 130,000 clones, of which under 85% were seen once. About 3.4% of the sample goes to the ten largest clones.

Study-wide conclusions, independent of this receptor: Three of the identified cytomegalovirus-associated TCR beta chains were confirmed in vitro to be specific for cytomegalovirus antigens. V-gene and J-gene trimming of TCR beta chains was associated with a missense DCLRE1C variant in a later genetic analysis, and the association was replicated in an independent cohort. The study gave a list of roughly 150 TCR beta chains associated with cytomegalovirus. Most TCR sequences were observed very rarely across donors, whereas some public TCRs were present in many individuals. According to a later analysis, TCR association rates differed among HLA loci, with DRB1 alleles showing the most associated TCRs and HLA-C alleles showing the fewest. Several of the top co-occurrence clusters appeared to be linked to parvovirus B19, influenza, CMV and Epstein-Barr virus, according to a later analysis. The classifier was reported to diagnose cytomegalovirus status with high specificity and sensitivity in both the original and validation cohorts. Because HLA typing was unavailable for some donors at each locus, only the typed subset was used in association tests. In a later analysis, most CMV-associated TCR beta chains were found to appear HLA-restricted, with HLA associations seemingly driven largely by CMV exposure. Because counts were too low, roughly 17 rarely observed V segments, including chromosome 9 orphons, were left out of the earlier analysis of 587 of the donors. A further reported finding was that TCR beta sequences accurately predicted the HLA-A and HLA-B alleles for most subjects in the first cohort. Only TCR beta chains were sequenced in this cohort, and the absence of alpha or paired-chain data limited detectable features. Correlated functional status among segregating V segments might be attributable to linkage disequilibrium, but an unknown experimental factor could not be ruled out. An earlier analysis of approximately 500 of the donors showed that most TCR beta V segments appeared in productive rearrangements either about 87% or about 30% of the time, which broadly matched IMGT annotations. Some IMGT-functional V segments, including TRBV6-2 and TRBV6-3, could not be told apart with the 87-base-pair reads, so those segments were excluded. A cluster of highly shared sequence variants was judged likely to represent a technical artifact of the sequencing pipeline. In a later analysis, HLA-associated TCR beta chains showed more clonal expansion and lower generation probabilities than non-associated chains that were equally common. Sequencing depth was assumed to be roughly uniform across donors in the presence/absence analyses, though that assumption may not hold. It was suggested by the authors that the approach could potentially be generalized to other disease states and immunological phenotypes. When HLA alleles, especially DR and DQ, strongly co-occurred, TCR associations were difficult to assign to individual alleles. CMV serostatus was the only immune exposure information available for the cohort. In a later analysis, 16,951 TCR beta sequences were associated with specific HLA alleles at a false discovery rate of 0.05. A later genetic analysis reported fewer N-insertions in productive TCRs among donors in an Asian-associated ancestry cluster than the approximately 700-donor mean.

Worth noting for this clone: There is no known antigen for this receptor. Within one base of it there is no much larger clone, and no base qualities were kept.

Between the V and J ends, shortened by 1 base and 3 bases respectively, the junction contains 10 bases. CDR1 and CDR2 were assigned from the germline V gene (reference sequence) as SGHNT and YYREEE. Taken from cysteine to phenylalanine, the CDR3 has 14 residues. The read is trimmed to its CDR3 DNA, 42 bases read in frame from base 1. The specimen was PBMCs. Rearrangement joined TRBV5-4 to TRBJ1-2; possibly the D gene is TRBD1, per 6 matching bases. The source is a man in his thirties or forties in good health and CMV-seronegative. The nucleotide sequence is TGTGCCAGCAGCTTGATAGGGGGTCACTATGGCTACACCTTC. This codes for CASSLIGGHYGYTF.